This T cell receptor (beta chain) is drawn from a study of cytomegalovirus exposure and HLA in healthy donors (dated by TCRdb to about 2017). Notes on the research overall: In an earlier analysis of approximately 640 of the donors, less than 350 Gb of sequence data and roughly 100 million unique TCR beta sequences from some 170 million T cells were reported. Approximately 300 gigabases of sequencing data and roughly 81 million unique TCR sequences made up an early release that covered approximately 650 HLA-typed donors. The genetic ancestry cluster associated with self-reported Caucasian donors included over 80% of the 398 genotyped donors. The study aimed to test whether signatures of past pathogen exposure could be identified by cataloging public T cell receptors. The study profiled the T cell repertoires of hundreds of subjects by immunosequencing and related them to cytomegalovirus serostatus. Besides the first cohort of about 730 subjects, a separate validation cohort made up of roughly 120 different subjects was used. To predict cytomegalovirus infection status, the study combined high-throughput TCR immunosequencing, statistical association of individual TCRs with disease status, and machine learning. To study patterns of TCR occurrence, a later analysis re-analyzed previously published TCR beta repertoires from 666 donors and added high-resolution HLA genotyping. In the later analysis, no new phenotypic data were used to find candidate immune exposures; instead, reliance was placed on TCR beta sequences and their occurrence across donors. In an earlier analysis of 587 of the donors, high-throughput TCR beta sequencing was used to judge whether each TCR beta V gene segment behaved as functional or pseudogenic. Donor age, sex, ethnicity and CMV serostatus were collected together with the repertoire data. In a later genetic analysis, genome-wide SNP genotypes for about three fifths of the roughly 670 donors were used, and that subset was treated as a discovery cohort. All discovery cohort repertoires had been generated on a single sequencing platform. HLA typing included class I and class II loci at four-digit resolution. Typing coverage varied by locus: roughly 629-630 donors for A, B, C, DRB1 and DQB1; 522 for DQA1; more than 600 for DPA1; 400 to 480 for DPB1. Because of strong linkage in the cohort, five DR-DQ haplotypes were treated as single units for association and clustering. Among 300 to 450 genotyped donors of the cohort, an average of around 240,000 unique TCR beta nucleotide sequences were sequenced per donor, roughly 20% of them non-productive.

What the authors observed across the whole study: In both the original and validation cohorts, the classifier was reported to diagnose cytomegalovirus status with high specificity and sensitivity. Specific HLA alleles were associated with 15,000 to 20,000 TCR beta sequences at a false discovery rate of 0.05 in a later analysis. In a later genetic analysis, fewer N-insertions in productive TCRs were reported among donors in an Asian-associated ancestry cluster than the approximately 710-donor mean. According to a later analysis, parvovirus B19, influenza, CMV and Epstein-Barr virus appeared linked to several top co-occurrence clusters. Compared with equally common non-associated chains, HLA-associated TCR beta chains in a later analysis were more clonally expanded and had lower generation probabilities. A further reported finding was that TCR beta sequences accurately predicted the HLA-A and HLA-B alleles for most subjects in the first cohort. While some public TCRs were present in many individuals, most TCR sequences turned up only very rarely across donors. HLA typing was unavailable for some donors at each locus, so association tests used only the typed subset. Because counts were too low, seventeen rarely observed V segments, including chromosome 9 orphons, were left out of the earlier analysis of 500 to 650 of the donors. Some IMGT-functional V segments, including TRBV6-2 and TRBV6-3, could not be told apart with the 87-base-pair reads, so those segments were excluded. A later genetic analysis associated a missense DCLRE1C variant with V-gene and J-gene trimming of TCR beta chains, and an independent cohort replicated the association. The study gave a list of around 170 TCR beta chains associated with cytomegalovirus. Correlated functional status among segregating V segments might be attributable to linkage disequilibrium, but an unknown experimental factor could not be ruled out. It was suggested by the authors that the approach could potentially be generalized to other disease states and immunological phenotypes. This cohort had only TCR beta chains sequenced, and the lack of alpha or paired-chain data limited which features could be detected. A later analysis found that most CMV-associated TCR beta chains appeared HLA-restricted, with HLA associations seemingly driven largely by CMV exposure. The sequencing pipeline was judged likely to have produced a cluster of highly shared sequence variants as a technical artifact. A later analysis found that TCR association rates varied across HLA loci, with DRB1 alleles showing the most associated TCRs and HLA-C alleles the fewest. An earlier analysis of some 560 of the donors showed that most TCR beta V segments appeared in productive rearrangements either about 87% or about 30% of the time, which broadly matched IMGT annotations. When HLA alleles, especially DR and DQ, strongly co-occurred, TCR associations were difficult to assign to individual alleles. The only immune exposure information available for the cohort was CMV serostatus. The presence/absence analyses assumed that sequencing depth was roughly uniform across donors, and that assumption may not be true. In vitro tests confirmed that a few of the cytomegalovirus-associated TCR beta chains recognize cytomegalovirus antigens.

The V end gives up 7 bases and the J end 7 bases, leaving 11 bases in the junction not matched to a gene. CDR1 SEHNR and CDR2 FQNEAQ were looked up in the germline V gene (reference sequence). The CDR3, from cysteine to phenylalanine, totals 14 residues. Of all the DNA, just the CDR3 is kept, 42 bases in frame from base 1. In total, roughly 670 healthy bone marrow donors made up the cohort. At the time of sampling, every cohort member was nominally healthy, though immune exposures that went unrecorded were likely present. The donor tested CMV seronegative, placing the donor among the 352 seronegative members of the cohort. Each donor provided a peripheral blood sample, and peripheral blood mononuclear cells were used for TCR beta sequencing. The Qiagen DNeasy Blood Extraction Kit was used to extract genomic DNA from the blood cell samples. The library was produced with the immunoSEQ multiplex PCR assay. For the multiplex PCR, a mixture combining 60 forward primers for TCR Vbeta segments and 13 reverse primers for TCR Jbeta segments was used. The CDR3 region of rearranged TCR beta genes was amplified from genomic DNA with a multiplex PCR assay. The Illumina HiSeq System was used to sequence the amplified TCR beta libraries as 87-base-pair reads. The original pipeline was this. A later analysis counted approximately 84 million unique TCR beta chains across the 550 to 750 repertoires, and 9.5 million to 11 million of these chains were shared by at least two donors. A nearest-neighbor algorithm error-corrected the raw reads and collapsed the reads into unique sequences, merging closely related sequences to remove PCR and sequencing errors. Alignment of CDR3 sequences to IMGT reference sequences was used to assign V, D and J gene segments. For a sequence to be retained, at least a six-nucleotide match to both a V gene segment and a J gene segment was required. Rearrangements were classified as productive when the CDR3 lacked stop codons and remained in frame with V and J, and all other rearrangements were classified as non-productive. CDR3 was defined by IMGT convention, running from the second conserved V-encoded cysteine to the conserved J-encoded phenylalanine. The earlier analysis of about 620 of the donors excluded sequences that lacked an unambiguous match to a single V gene segment. An earlier analysis of several hundred of the donors classified V segments as functional when productive rearrangements were above 56.7% and as segregating when the standard deviation between donors was above 5%. A statistical classification framework was built for diagnosing cytomegalovirus status from the catalog of TCR beta chain sequences. A later analysis assigned V and J genes by comparing TCR nucleotide sequences with IMGT/GENE-DB human TR gene sequences. The TCRdist pipeline was used in a later analysis to assign CDR3 sequences and most-parsimonious VDJ recombination scenarios. In a later analysis, each TCR beta chain was defined by its CDR3 amino acid sequence together with its V-gene family, and reads lacking a unique V-gene family were excluded. As a way to deal with suspected cross-contamination and a sequencing artifact, a later analysis dropped under 600 nucleotide sequences that were highly shared and had low generation probability. A later analysis calculated a clonal expansion index for each public chain from normalized within-repertoire ranks of inferred template counts. Generation probabilities in a later analysis came from a VDJ recombination model fitted to out-of-frame rearrangements, and those results were checked against IGoR. In a later analysis, TCR-TCR, TCR-HLA and TCR-CMV co-occurrence was scored with hypergeometric tests, and a repertoire-size bias correction was applied to TCR pairs. To estimate false discovery rates, a later analysis permuted the HLA or CMV assignments 20 times. A later analysis grouped co-occurring TCRs with DBSCAN, adding TCRdist sequence similarity when clustering within HLA-allele-positive subsets. Repertoires with fewer than 30,000 or more than 120,000 public chains, plus five repertoires with anomalous nucleotide sharing, were excluded from co-occurrence clustering. TCRdb mirrors the immuneACCESS table, restricted to in-frame sequences. Some clones are absent from its copies; in checked studies, under half trace to an unresolved V gene, and the reason for the others is unknown. Clone size and V and J calls were adopted from that table, with D and trimming inferred from the DNA. A total of under 200,000 clones appear in this sample, roughly 84% of them only once. About 1.5% of the sample rests with the top ten.

Details on this clone: It lacks a known antigen. Base qualities were left out, and no much larger clone turns up one base away. The same CDR3 arises from other DNA sequences in this sample as well.

This receptor was identified in a male donor in good health and CMV-seronegative. Recombination connected TRBV7-9 to TRBJ1-2; TRBD1 matches 8 bases in the middle. Sample: PBMCs. The nucleotide sequence is TGTGCCAGCACCTCAGACAGGGGAATTGTTGGCTACACCTTC. Translated, this is CASTSDRGIVGYTF.